This T cell receptor (beta chain) was obtained from a study of T cells after yellow fever vaccination. This CDR3 has 17 amino acids. After removal of 3 bases from V and 1 base from J, the junction contained 9 bases not matched to a gene. Germline assignment: CDR1 KGHSH and CDR2 LQKENI. MiXCR was run by TCRdb on the 5' RACE reads, yielding one entry per CDR3 protein. The top ten clones hold over 15% of a sample with a few hundred thousand distinct CDR3 sequences, around 20% of them seen once. Study-wide points: Post-booster reappearance was seen for most primary-vaccination clones (roughly 97% CD4, around 90% CD8).

For this clonotype: Its antigen remains unknown.

The sequence came from a man aged 18 to 29 who received the YFV17D yellow fever vaccine. The sample was PBMCs, taken before the yellow fever booster vaccination. The chain links TRBV18 to TRBJ2-3; the match to TRBD1 covers 8 bases. The CDR3: CASSPQTGAGGTDTQYF. The CDR3 bases are TGTGCCAGCTCACCGCAGACAGGGGCGGGTGGCACAGATACGCAGTATTTT.